The present entry profiles one T cell receptor beta chain with its context. Germline values: CDR1 MNHNY, CDR2 SVGAGI (reference sequence). The length of the CDR3 is 13 residues. V trimming: 8 bases; J trimming: 5 bases; junction bases outside the gene matches: 8. TCRdb reprocessed the 5' RACE reads with MiXCR, giving one entry per CDR3 protein. The sample has approximately 77,000 distinct CDR3 sequences; roughly 12% are singletons. This record comes from a study of early T cells in non-severe SARS-CoV-2 infection. The sequence was collected from an adult who was a healthcare worker with PCR-confirmed SARS-CoV-2 infection or an uninfected control (not recorded which). The donor label of this sample is uncertain. This specimen was whole blood, taken at baseline. The chain links TRBV6-6 to TRBJ2-5; 7 bases match TRBD2. The chain's CDR3 is CASGGSAGETQYF. In DNA form, the CDR3 reads TGTGCCAGCGGCGGGAGTGCTGGGGAGACCCAGTACTTC.